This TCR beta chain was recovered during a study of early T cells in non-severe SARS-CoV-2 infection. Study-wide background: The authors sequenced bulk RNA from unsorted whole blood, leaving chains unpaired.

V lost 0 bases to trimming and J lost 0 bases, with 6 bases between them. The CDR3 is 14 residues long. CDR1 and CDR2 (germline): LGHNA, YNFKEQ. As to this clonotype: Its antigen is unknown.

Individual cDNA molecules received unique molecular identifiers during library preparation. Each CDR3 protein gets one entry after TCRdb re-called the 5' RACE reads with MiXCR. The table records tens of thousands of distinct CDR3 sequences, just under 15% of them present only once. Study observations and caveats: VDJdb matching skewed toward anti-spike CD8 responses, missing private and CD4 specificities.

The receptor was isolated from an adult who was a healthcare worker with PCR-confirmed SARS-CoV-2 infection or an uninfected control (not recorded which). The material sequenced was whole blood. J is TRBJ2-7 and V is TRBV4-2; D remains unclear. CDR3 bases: TGTGCCAGCAGCCAAGACCGCGTCTCCTACGAGCAGTACTTC. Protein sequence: CASSQDRVSYEQYF.